The TCR beta chain described here comes from a study of cytomegalovirus exposure and HLA in healthy donors. Study context: One earlier analysis, a look at about 179 million T cells, found about 100 million unique TCR beta sequences.

Trimming removed 0 bases from V and 15 bases from J; junction bases left unmatched: 6. The CDR3 contains 13 residues. Germline CDR1 SGHRS, CDR2 YFSETQ. Vbeta (60) and Jbeta (13) primers were used in the PCR. Generated by immunoSEQ multiplex PCR, the TCRdb table keeps only in-frame clones and is missing some. The sample data list 100,000 to 150,000 clones. This TCR derives from a man younger than 35 in good health and CMV-seronegative. This sequence joins TRBV5-1 and TRBJ2-1; 10 bases map to TRBD2. Sequenced input: PBMCs. CDR3 sequence reads: CASSLEGLASAFF. The CDR3 coding sequence is TGCGCCAGCAGCTTGGAGGGACTAGCGTCGGCGTTCTTC. Together with reference TRBV5-1 and TRBJ2-1, the CDR3 gives the full variable domain: KAGVTQTPRYLIKTRGQQVTLSCSPISGHRSVSWYQQTPGQGLQFLFEYFSETQRNKGNFPGRFSGRQFSNSRSEMNVSTLELGDSALYLCASSLEGLASAFFGPGTRLTVL.